These 21 T cell receptor beta chains came from one sample sequenced in a study of shared clonotypes between healthy human individuals. CD8 cells regarded as naive lacked CD45RO, were positively chosen for CCR7, and omitted terminally differentiated effector memory CD45RA+ cells. Profiled with immunoSEQ multiplex PCR; TCRdb holds only in-frame clones, not every one. This table holds around 620,000 clones, around 95% found once. The sequenced material came from naive CD8+ T cells sorted from blood. These receptors were taken from a woman aged 25 to 39 in good health.

This chain connects TRBV15 to TRBJ2-7; TRBD2 aligns across 7 bases. The trim removed 6 bases at V and 4 bases at J, leaving 3 bases unmatched. The CDR3 extends over 12 amino acids. Germline loops: CDR1 LNHNV, CDR2 YYDKDF (reference sequence). Written as DNA, the CDR3 is TGTGCCACCAGGGATAGCGGGTACGAGCAGTACTTC. The encoded protein is CATRDSGYEQYF.

This chain connects TRBV7-8 to TRBJ2-3; 11 nucleotides agree with TRBD2. After removal of 3 bases from V and 0 bases from J, the junction contained 8 bases not matched to a gene. The germline CDR1 and CDR2 sequences are SGHVS and FQNEAQ. This CDR3 contains 18 residues. The CDR3: CASSFLGTSGTSTDTQYF. The CDR3 DNA reads TGTGCCAGCAGCTTTCTAGGGACTAGCGGAACTAGCACAGATACGCAGTATTTT.

The genes are TRBV7-3 and TRBJ2-7, with D tentatively TRBD2 (6 bases). V lost 0 bases to trimming and J lost 2 bases, with 14 bases between them. Germline lookup yields CDR1 SGHTA and CDR2 FQGTGA. The CDR3 loop spans 16 amino acids. Here the CDR3 DNA reads TGTGCCAGCAGCTTAACTGGTCCTAGCGCTCCCTACGAGCAGTACTTC. It translates to CASSLTGPSAPYEQYF.

Here the CDR3 DNA reads TGCGCCAGCAGGACGGAGGGGGATAACACTGAAGCTTTCTTT. It yields the protein CASRTEGDNTEAFF. This chain uses TRBV10-1 with TRBJ1-1; D possibly corresponds to TRBD1 (6 bases). V lost 6 bases, J lost 2 bases, and 13 bases lay in between. The length of the CDR3 is 14 residues. Germline values: CDR1 WNHNN, CDR2 SYGVQD (reference sequence).

CDR3 loop: CASSLWLATNLKSSYEQYF. The CDR3 DNA follows: TGTGCCAGCAGTTTATGGCTAGCGACAAATTTAAAAAGCTCCTACGAGCAGTACTTC. The chain carries TRBV28 and TRBJ2-7; the D gene is possibly TRBD2 (6 bases). Trimming removed 0 bases at V and 0 bases at J, with 21 bases between. CDR3 length equals 19 residues. The germline CDR1 and CDR2 sequences are MDHEN and SYDVKM.

Only a few counts were recorded for this clone. The J gene is TRBJ2-7, the V gene TRBV4-1, with 8 positions matching TRBD1. From germline, CDR1 is MGHRA and CDR2 YSYEKL. Trimming cost V 5 bases and J 6 bases; bases outside gene matches: 9. CDR3 size: 14 residues. The CDR3, as DNA: TGCGCCAGCAGCTCGCGGGACAGGCATCTCGAGCAGTACTTC. Translation: CASSSRDRHLEQYF.

The chain couples TRBV13 to TRBJ2-3; 7 bases align to TRBD2. V shed 4 bases, J shed 1 base, and the junction held 8 bases outside the gene matches. The CDR3 is 16 amino acids. Germline CDR1 PRHDT, CDR2 FYEKMQ (reference sequence). CDR3 region: CASSSPTGRGTDTQYF. The CDR3 bases are TGTGCCAGCAGCTCACCGACGGGGAGGGGCACAGATACGCAGTATTTT. The whole variable domain, remainder taken from reference TRBV13 and TRBJ2-3, is AAGVIQSPRHLIKEKRETATLKCYPIPRHDTVYWYQQGPGQDPQFLISFYEKMQSDKGSIPDRFSAQQFSDYHSELNMSSLELGDSALYFCASSSPTGRGTDTQYFGPGTRLTVL.

The gene calls are TRBV19 and TRBJ2-7, with 11 bases matching TRBD2. CDR3 length: 15 amino acids. CDR1 is LNHDA and CDR2 is SQIVND in the germline V gene (reference sequence). Germline trimming cut 5 bases from V and 5 bases from J; bases unmatched to any gene: 8. CDR3 DNA sequence: TGTGCCAGTAGTCAATTACTAGCGGGAGTCGACGAGCAGTACTTC. This translates into CASSQLLAGVDEQYF.

This clone turned up a few times. This sequence joins TRBV27 and TRBJ1-2; 7 positions match TRBD1. The V and J ends lost 8 bases and 1 base, in that order; junction bases with no gene match: 7. The germline gives CDR1 MNHEY, CDR2 SMNVEV (reference sequence). CDR3 length: 14 residues. The CDR3 region is CASRTYRGNYGYTF. The CDR3, as DNA: TGTGCCAGCCGAACATACAGGGGTAACTATGGCTACACCTTC.

This chain links TRBV27 with TRBJ2-3, with D possibly being TRBD1 (6 bases). The CDR3 length is 14 residues. CDR1 and CDR2 from the germline V gene are MNHEY and SMNVEV (reference sequence). Trimming left V 9 bases short and J 2 bases short, with 15 bases between. CDR3: CASKPYRDTDTQYF. For the CDR3, the DNA is TGTGCCAGTAAACCTTACAGGGACACAGATACGCAGTATTTT.

The V gene is TRBV10-3, the J gene TRBJ2-5, with D perhaps matching TRBD1 or TRBD2 (5 bases each). TRBJ2-7 matches the DNA end more closely, so the J call is doubtful. The CDR3 has 14 amino acids. Germline lookup yields CDR1 ENHRY and CDR2 SYGVKD. The CDR3 loop reads CAISEGRDRYEQYF. The CDR3 bases are TGTGCCATCAGTGAGGGTCGGGACCGCTACGAGCAGTACTTC.

In regard to this clone: Other DNA sequences in this specimen translate into the identical CDR3. The V call is TRBV28, the J call TRBJ1-2, with D unclear. The CDR3 loop spans 14 amino acids. V was shortened by 2 bases and J by 3 bases, with 10 bases between the two germline ends. Germline V gives CDR1 MDHEN, CDR2 SYDVKM. The CDR3 here is CASSLGQVDYGYTF. In DNA form, the CDR3 reads TGTGCCAGCAGTTTAGGCCAGGTCGACTATGGCTACACCTTC.

This sequence joins TRBV19 and TRBJ1-2, with D possibly being TRBD1 (5 bases). With 5 bases removed from V and 4 bases from J, the gap between germline ends came to 11 bases. The CDR3 contains 13 residues. Germline V CDR1 and CDR2: LNHDA, SQIVND (reference sequence). The CDR3 DNA reads TGTGCCAGTAGTTCAAGGGGAAGCTATGGCTACACCTTC. Translating it yields CASSSRGSYGYTF.

This clone was detected a few times. The same CDR3 arises from other DNA sequences in this sample as well. CDR3 in amino acids: CASSLGLSYGYTF. DNA for the CDR3: TGTGCCAGCAGCTTGGGACTGTCTTATGGCTACACCTTC. The chain combines TRBV7-9 with TRBJ1-2; weak D call: TRBD1 (5 bases). V was cut by 3 bases and J by 5 bases, with 10 bases left in between. The CDR3 is 13 residues long. Germline-derived CDR1 and CDR2 are SEHNR and FQNEAQ (reference sequence).

The V gene is TRBV28, the J gene TRBJ2-7; D may correspond to TRBD1 or TRBD2 (6 bases each). Trimming took off 6 bases at V and 6 bases at J, with 18 bases between the two ends. CDR1 MDHEN and CDR2 SYDVKM come from the germline V gene. This CDR3 is built from 14 residues. The CDR3 bases are TGTGCCAGCAGCTCGATTGTACCGGGGGCCGAGCAGTACTTC. Translated, it gives CASSSIVPGAEQYF.

This chain links TRBV7-9 with TRBJ2-7, with 14 positions matching TRBD2. The CDR3 length is 18 residues. V was clipped by 5 bases and J by 3 bases; unmatched bases: 12. Germline loops: CDR1 SEHNR, CDR2 FQNEAQ (reference sequence). CDR3 protein: CASSAHVVGTSGSYEQYF. The CDR3 coding sequence is TGTGCCAGCAGCGCACACGTCGTAGGGACTAGCGGGAGCTACGAGCAGTACTTC.

This chain connects TRBV27 to TRBJ2-1; 15 bases are shared with TRBD2. The V gene's germline CDR1 is MNHEY and CDR2 SMNVEV (reference sequence). The junction had 10 bases not matched to a gene; V was cut back by 6 bases and J by 10 bases. The CDR3 length is 16 residues. CDR3 region: CASSPGLAGGPWEQFF. The CDR3 DNA is TGTGCCAGCAGCCCTGGACTAGCGGGAGGGCCCTGGGAGCAGTTCTTC.

This clone has just one count. CDR3 in amino acids: CASSVDGGSMYEQYF. In DNA, the CDR3 is TGTGCCAGCAGCGTAGATGGGGGAAGTATGTACGAGCAGTACTTC. The rearrangement uses TRBV9 and TRBJ2-5; D is perhaps TRBD1 or TRBD2 (5 bases each). The end of the DNA fits TRBJ2-7 better, so the J call may be wrong. Germline CDR1 SGDLS, CDR2 YYNGEE. The length of the CDR3 is 15 residues.

The chain combines TRBV5-8 with TRBJ1-1; 7 bases match TRBD1. Germline V gives CDR1 SGHTS, CDR2 YDEGEE. V was pared by 7 bases and J by 10 bases, with 16 bases of the junction left unmatched. CDR3 length: 14 amino acids. CDR3 sequence: CASGRGGPARRAFF. The CDR3 DNA follows: TGTGCCAGCGGGAGAGGGGGCCCAGCCCGACGAGCTTTCTTT.

The chain combines TRBV4-1 with TRBJ2-7; 7 positions agree with TRBD1. Germline V gives CDR1 MGHRA, CDR2 YSYEKL. V shed 4 bases, J shed 3 bases, and the junction held 6 bases outside the gene matches. This CDR3 has 14 amino acids. This CDR3 is CASSPGRGLYEQYF. For the CDR3, the DNA is TGCGCCAGCAGCCCCGGAAGGGGGCTCTACGAGCAGTACTTC.

V gene TRBV4-1 combines with J gene TRBJ1-3; 9 nucleotides align to TRBD1. Germline V gene sequence: CDR1 MGHRA, CDR2 YSYEKL. The CDR3 runs to 19 residues. Trimming cost V 0 bases and J 0 bases; bases outside gene matches: 9. CDR3 sequence: CASSQEAGTGLLSGNTIYF. The CDR3 DNA is TGCGCCAGCAGCCAAGAGGCCGGGACAGGGCTTCTCTCTGGAAACACCATATATTTT.